Each of the 28 T cell receptor beta chains below was sequenced from the same sample in a study of shared clonotypes between healthy human individuals. Terminally differentiated effector memory CD45RA+ cells were excluded by CCR7 positive selection of CD45RO-negative cells. The data were produced by immunoSEQ multiplex PCR, yet TCRdb's version contains in-frame clones alone and is incomplete. This sample has 660,000 or so clones, with 95% to 96% found just once. The specimen sequenced was naive CD8+ T cells sorted from blood. These receptors were collected from a woman under 40 in good health.

The chain has TRBV29-1 and TRBJ2-2, with TRBD1 identical over 8 bases. V shed 3 bases and J 5 bases; nucleotides not matched to a gene: 5. CDR3 length: 14 residues. The germline CDR1 and CDR2 sequences are SQVTM and ANQGSEA. The CDR3 region has the DNA TGCAGCGTTGACAGGGGGCGAAGAACCGGGGAGCTGTTTTTT. This gives the protein CSVDRGRRTGELFF.

The chain joins TRBV6-1 to TRBJ2-3; D possibly corresponds to TRBD1 (6 bases). CDR1 MNHNS and CDR2 SASEGT come from the germline V gene. This CDR3 has 15 amino acids. Trimming took off 4 bases at V and 4 bases at J, with 15 bases between the two ends. CDR3 nucleotides: TGTGCCAGCAGTGCACCAACAGGGAGAGCAGATACGCAGTATTTT. This encodes CASSAPTGRADTQYF.

V usage is TRBV27 and J usage is TRBJ2-5, with TRBD1 as a possible D gene (5 bases). Deletions cut 3 bases from V and 6 bases from J, with 11 bases between. This CDR3 contains 13 residues. Germline lookup yields CDR1 MNHEY and CDR2 SMNVEV (reference sequence). DNA for the CDR3: TGTGCCAGCAGTTTGGGGCGCCTCCAGACCCAGTACTTC. Residues: CASSLGRLQTQYF.

In DNA form, the CDR3 reads TGTGCCAGCAGCCCCCGGCAGGGTGGAGAGACCCAGTACTTC. Translating gives CASSPRQGGETQYF. J is TRBJ2-5 and V is TRBV13, with D tentatively TRBD1 (5 bases). The CDR3 runs 14 residues. Trimming cost V 5 bases and J 4 bases, with 14 bases left between them. CDR1 is PRHDT and CDR2 is FYEKMQ in the germline V gene (reference sequence). Supplemented by reference TRBV13 and TRBJ2-5, the full variable domain reads AAGVIQSPRHLIKEKRETATLKCYPIPRHDTVYWYQQGPGQDPQFLISFYEKMQSDKGSIPDRFSAQQFSDYHSELNMSSLELGDSALYFCASSPRQGGETQYFGPGTRLLVL.

The genes are TRBV7-9 and TRBJ1-5, with TRBD1 as a possible D gene (6 bases). The CDR3 runs 15 residues. Trimming left V 5 bases short and J 2 bases short, with 13 bases between. Germline V gene sequence: CDR1 SEHNR, CDR2 FQNEAQ (reference sequence). This CDR3 is CASSPPGAGNQPQHF. CDR3 DNA sequence: TGTGCCAGCAGCCCTCCAGGGGCGGGCAATCAGCCCCAGCATTTT.

The gene calls are TRBV2 and TRBJ1-5; the match to TRBD1 covers 7 bases. The germline V gene encodes CDR1 SNHLY and CDR2 FYNNEI. The CDR3 extends over 16 amino acids. V was pared by 4 bases and J by 0 bases, with 6 bases of the junction left unmatched. CDR3 sequence (DNA): TGTGCCAGCAGTGGACAGGGAAAAAATAGCAATCAGCCCCAGCATTTT. It encodes CASSGQGKNSNQPQHF.

This clone was detected once. The chain joins TRBV27 to TRBJ1-5; no clear D gene. The CDR3 runs to 15 residues. Trimming took off 1 base at V and 2 bases at J, with 9 bases between the two ends. The germline CDR1 and CDR2 sequences are MNHEY and SMNVEV (reference sequence). CDR3 sequence reads: CASSLLSVGNQPQHF. CDR3 nucleotide sequence: TGTGCCAGCAGTTTATTGAGCGTAGGCAATCAGCCCCAGCATTTT.

The chain joins TRBV19 to TRBJ2-7, with D perhaps matching TRBD2 (5 bases). This CDR3 is 16 amino acids long. CDR1 LNHDA and CDR2 SQIVND come from the germline V gene (reference sequence). V lost 6 bases and J lost 0, with 18 bases in between. CDR3 DNA sequence: TGTGCCAGTAGCGCTACGAACACGGGATACTCCTACGAGCAGTACTTC. Translation: CASSATNTGYSYEQYF.

The CDR3 sequence: CASSLQGQMNTEAFF. As DNA, the CDR3 is TGTGCCAGCAGTTTACAGGGGCAAATGAACACTGAAGCTTTCTTT. The V and J genes are TRBV28 and TRBJ1-1, with a weak D call TRBD1 (6 bases). Deletions cut 2 bases from V and 0 bases from J, with 10 bases between. The CDR3 runs to 15 residues. From germline, CDR1 is MDHEN and CDR2 SYDVKM.

The chain has TRBV28 and TRBJ1-1; 9 bases match TRBD1. Looked up from germline, CDR1 is MDHEN and CDR2 is SYDVKM. V lost 5 bases to trimming and J lost 4 bases; unmatched junction nucleotides: 8. This CDR3 contains 15 residues. CDR3 nucleotide sequence: TGTGCCAGCAGTCCGACGGGACAGGGATTCACTGAAGCTTTCTTT. Encoded protein: CASSPTGQGFTEAFF.

The chain couples TRBV7-3 to TRBJ2-6; TRBD1 might be the D (6 bases). This CDR3 spans 15 amino acids. Germline-derived CDR1 and CDR2 are SGHTA and FQGTGA. V lost 3 bases and J 0 bases, leaving 6 bases between the germline ends. The CDR3 is CASSLGASGANVLTF. The CDR3 bases are TGTGCCAGCAGCTTGGGGGCCTCTGGGGCCAACGTCCTGACTTTC.

The chain is built from TRBV6-5 and TRBJ2-7; 9 nucleotides align to TRBD1. The V gene end was trimmed by 4 bases and the J gene end by 3 bases; junction bases not matched to a gene: 7. The length of the CDR3 is 15 residues. CDR1 and CDR2 (germline): MNHEY, SVGAGI. DNA of the CDR3: TGTGCCAGCAGTTTCGGACAGGGGATGTTCTACGAGCAGTACTTC. Its translation: CASSFGQGMFYEQYF.

The CDR3 loop is CASTDPGGNTEAFF. DNA of the CDR3: TGTGCCAGCACCGACCCTGGAGGAAACACTGAAGCTTTCTTT. V and J are TRBV2 and TRBJ1-1; unclear D gene. Trimming pared 7 bases from V and 2 bases from J, leaving 14 bases between. This CDR3 has 14 amino acids. Germline CDR1 reads SNHLY; CDR2 reads FYNNEI.

This chain uses TRBV7-9 with TRBJ2-7; D is unclear. V gave up 4 bases and J gave up 2 bases, with 18 bases separating them. This CDR3 has 16 residues. The germline gives CDR1 SEHNR, CDR2 FQNEAQ (reference sequence). In DNA, the CDR3 is TGTGCCAGCAGCTCACAGTTGGGCCTAGACCCCTACGAGCAGTACTTC. Protein: CASSSQLGLDPYEQYF.

The J gene is TRBJ1-1, the V gene TRBV2; no definite D call. V was shortened by 7 bases and J by 8 bases, with 8 bases between the two germline ends. This CDR3 contains 10 residues. Per germline, CDR1 SNHLY and CDR2 FYNNEI. This CDR3 is CASKQHEAFF. The CDR3 DNA follows: TGTGCCAGCAAACAGCACGAAGCTTTCTTT.

The chain links TRBV5-4 to TRBJ2-2; no firm D call. Germline V gene lookup returns CDR1 SGHNT and CDR2 YYREEE (reference sequence). The CDR3 length is 13 residues. The V gene lost 3 bases and the J gene lost 3 bases, with 6 bases spanning the gap. This CDR3 reads CASSSAYTGELFF. As DNA, the CDR3 is TGTGCCAGCAGCTCCGCATACACCGGGGAGCTGTTTTTT.

The chain is built from TRBV19 and TRBJ1-1; maybe TRBD1 (5 bases). Germline V lookup: CDR1 LNHDA, CDR2 SQIVND (reference sequence). Trimming removed 6 bases from V and 10 bases from J, with 24 bases in between. The CDR3 is 15 residues long. CDR3 protein: CASSVRILKKGRAFF. The CDR3 DNA is TGTGCCAGTAGCGTTCGCATCCTAAAGAAGGGGAGAGCTTTCTTT.

J is TRBJ1-4 and V is TRBV28; 9 bases agree with TRBD1. Germline V CDR1 and CDR2: MDHEN, SYDVKM. This CDR3 region has 17 residues. Losses at the gene ends were 4 bases for V and 4 bases for J; bases not matched to a gene: 10. CDR3 protein: CASSSPGQGPFNEKLFF. The CDR3 DNA reads TGTGCCAGCAGTTCTCCGGGACAGGGCCCCTTTAATGAAAAACTGTTTTTT.

V usage is TRBV19 and J usage is TRBJ2-7; the D gene is possibly TRBD2 (7 bases). Per the germline V gene, CDR1 is LNHDA and CDR2 is SQIVND (reference sequence). The V end lost 3 bases, the J end lost 6 bases, and 15 bases lay between the germline ends. The CDR3 consists of 14 residues. The DNA of the CDR3 is TGTGCCAGTAGTATTGACGGGGGGCGGGTCGAGCAGTACTTC. Translating gives CASSIDGGRVEQYF.

The genes are TRBV27 and TRBJ2-2; no firm D call. Trimming cost V 3 bases and J 4 bases, with 15 bases left between them. Germline V gene sequence: CDR1 MNHEY, CDR2 SMNVEV (reference sequence). This CDR3 comprises 16 residues. This CDR3 is CASSLSAARSTGELFF. DNA of the CDR3: TGTGCCAGCAGTTTGTCCGCGGCCCGTAGCACCGGGGAGCTGTTTTTT.

This clone was counted a single time. J is TRBJ2-3 and V is TRBV27, with D unresolved. The CDR3 loop spans 18 amino acids. The germline V gene has CDR1 MNHEY and CDR2 SMNVEV (reference sequence). Trimming took off 2 bases at V and 1 base at J, with 19 bases between the two ends. The CDR3 nucleotides read TGTGCCAGCAGTTTAATAGGTACCCTCCTTGGGGGCACAGATACGCAGTATTTT. Translating it yields CASSLIGTLLGGTDTQYF.

CDR3 amino acids: CSVGGTVGLYEQYF. CDR3 nucleotides: TGCAGCGTCGGCGGGACCGTAGGATTATACGAGCAGTACTTC. The V gene is TRBV29-1, the J gene TRBJ2-7; maybe TRBD2 (6 bases). From germline, CDR1 is SQVTM and CDR2 ANQGSEA. CDR3 length: 14 amino acids. The ends were cut back, 6 bases at V and 4 bases at J, with 19 bases in the middle.

The chain links TRBV20-1 to TRBJ2-5; tentative D call: TRBD1 (7 bases). The germline CDR1 and CDR2 sequences are DFQATT and SNEGSKA (reference sequence). The CDR3 has 11 residues. V shed 5 bases and J shed 7 bases, with 11 bases lying between them. The CDR3 loop reads CSAVQGGTQYF. The CDR3 DNA is TGCAGTGCTGTTCAGGGGGGGACCCAGTACTTC.

The chain links TRBV10-3 to TRBJ1-3; the D is unclear. The CDR3 is 15 residues long. V gave up 6 bases and J gave up 0 bases, with 12 bases separating them. Germline V gives CDR1 ENHRY, CDR2 SYGVKD. The CDR3 loop is CAISSTQNSGNTIYF. DNA of the CDR3: TGTGCCATCAGCTCAACACAGAACTCTGGAAACACCATATATTTT.

This chain uses TRBV15 with TRBJ2-5; D gene uncertain. The V gene lost 8 bases and the J gene lost 3 bases, with 16 bases spanning the gap. Per germline, CDR1 LNHNV and CDR2 YYDKDF (reference sequence). This CDR3 comprises 14 residues. The CDR3 DNA sequence: TGTGCCACCGATGCGAGTGGGGATAAAGAGACCCAGTACTTC. Encoded protein: CATDASGDKETQYF.

The chain combines TRBV7-2 with TRBJ1-1, with D hard to call. The ends were cut back, 4 bases at V and 0 bases at J, with 15 bases in the middle. Germline V gene data show CDR1 as SGHTA and CDR2 as FQGNSA. The CDR3 extends over 16 amino acids. This chain's CDR3 is CASSYSWTAMNTEAFF. The CDR3 DNA reads as TGTGCCAGCAGCTACTCTTGGACGGCCATGAACACTGAAGCTTTCTTT.

The gene calls are TRBV29-1 and TRBJ2-7, with D uncertain. This CDR3 is 15 amino acids long. V gave up 0 bases and J gave up 2 bases, with 14 bases separating them. Germline V gene data show CDR1 as SQVTM and CDR2 as ANQGSEA. The CDR3 DNA is TGCAGCGTTGAAGATCCCGCAGCCGAAACCTACGAGCAGTACTTC. Translating gives CSVEDPAAETYEQYF.

The chain joins TRBV5-4 to TRBJ2-4; tentative D call: TRBD2 (6 bases). V lost 4 bases and J lost 3, with 14 bases in between. The germline V gene has CDR1 SGHNT and CDR2 YYREEE (reference sequence). This CDR3 has 15 residues. CDR3 sequence reads: CASSPWAEGKNIQYF. CDR3 bases: TGTGCCAGCAGCCCCTGGGCGGAGGGCAAAAACATTCAGTACTTC.